This T cell receptor beta chain emerged from a study of shared clonotypes between healthy human individuals. Replicate PCRs for sorted subsets used 200 ng DNA; this equaled 25,000 to 30,000 T cell genomes. Per the authors' pipeline: Because ImmunoSEQ provided only junction sequences with no quality scores, the filtering differed. Sequencing was performed with immunoSEQ multiplex PCR; in TCRdb, only in-frame clones are kept and a portion is missing. That table gives V, J and clone size, and the DNA gave D and trimming. Among some 200,000 clones listed, approximately 95% were seen once. A word on this clone: Its target is unknown.

Findings and limits, study-wide: At large depth, rarefaction still showed sorted-subset sequencing to be incomplete. An effect of sequencing depth on clonotype sharing among donors was expected.

V gave up 5 bases and J gave up 3 bases, with 14 bases separating them. Germline V lookup: CDR1 SEHNR, CDR2 FQNEAQ (reference sequence). There are 14 residues in the CDR3. The clonotype originates from a woman in her 30s in good health. This sequence joins TRBV7-9 and TRBJ2-7, with D possibly matching TRBD1 (8 bases). Specimen: naive CD4+ T cells sorted from blood. The subset here: CD45RA+ positively selected. In nucleotides, the CDR3 is TGTGCCAGCAGCACACAGGGGGGGGACTACGAGCAGTACTTC. Its translation is CASSTQGGDYEQYF. The entire variable domain, with the rest obtained from reference TRBV7-9 and TRBJ2-7, is as follows: DTGVSQNPRHKITKRGQNVTFRCDPISEHNRLYWYRQTLGQGPEFLTYFQNEAQLEKSRLLSDRFSAERPKGSFSTLEIQRTEQGDSAMYLCASSTQGGDYEQYFGPGTRLTVT.